These 32 T cell receptor beta chains came from one sample sequenced in a study of T cell responses to AZD1222 COVID-19 vaccine. Only in-frame clones appear in the TCRdb table, and some are missing; sequencing was by immunoSEQ multiplex PCR. The sample shows 42,000 or so clones, about 90% of them seen only once. Sequenced material: peripheral blood, taken 28 days after the second dose of the MenACWY control vaccine. The receptors come from an adult who received the MenACWY meningococcal vaccine as a control.

The gene calls are TRBV5-1 and TRBJ2-2; the D is unclear. This CDR3 contains 14 residues. V lost 0 bases to trimming and J lost 4 bases, with 7 bases between them. CDR1 SGHRS and CDR2 YFSETQ come from the germline V gene. Written as DNA, the CDR3 is TGCGCCAGCAGCTTGGGGGGTGTCACCGGGGAGCTGTTTTTT. Its protein is CASSLGGVTGELFF. Supplemented by reference TRBV5-1 and TRBJ2-2, the full variable domain reads KAGVTQTPRYLIKTRGQQVTLSCSPISGHRSVSWYQQTPGQGLQFLFEYFSETQRNKGNFPGRFSGRQFSNSRSEMNVSTLELGDSALYLCASSLGGVTGELFFGEGSRLTVL.

The genes are TRBV27 and TRBJ2-1; 12 bases align to TRBD2. The CDR3 loop spans 17 amino acids. Germline V gene data show CDR1 as MNHEY and CDR2 as SMNVEV (reference sequence). The J segment lost 8 bases and the V segment lost 2 bases, leaving 10 bases of the junction unmatched. CDR3 nucleotides: TGTGCCAGCAGTTTAAGACCTAGCGGGAGGGCCATGGATGAGCAGTTCTTC. Protein sequence: CASSLRPSGRAMDEQFF.

The chain uses TRBV10-1 and TRBJ2-3; no reliable D call. Germline V CDR1 and CDR2: WNHNN, SYGVQD (reference sequence). The CDR3 is made up of 11 amino acids. V lost 6 bases and J 3 bases, leaving 4 bases between the germline ends. The CDR3 DNA reads as TGCGCCAGCAGGGAAACAGATACGCAGTATTTT. It translates to CASRETDTQYF.

In its sample, this clone was seen once. The gene calls are TRBV19 and TRBJ2-7; the match to TRBD1 covers 9 bases. This CDR3 is 15 amino acids long. Trimming at V came to 3 bases and at J to 5 bases, leaving 8 bases not matched to a gene. Germline V gene data show CDR1 as LNHDA and CDR2 as SQIVND (reference sequence). The CDR3 here is CASSISGQGFNEQYF. In DNA, the CDR3 is TGTGCCAGTAGTATCTCAGGACAGGGGTTCAACGAGCAGTACTTC.

The V gene is TRBV18, the J gene TRBJ2-1, with 9 bases fitting TRBD2. With V trimmed by 4 bases and J by 4 bases, 5 bases remained unmatched. Germline CDR1 is KGHSH and CDR2 is LQKENI. The CDR3 covers 15 residues. The CDR3 DNA is TGTGCCAGCTCACGGCGGGAGGGACTATACAATGAGCAGTTCTTC. It encodes CASSRREGLYNEQFF.

This clone was detected once. The rearrangement uses TRBV11-3 and TRBJ2-2; D possibly corresponds to TRBD1 (7 bases). The CDR3 spans 15 residues. In germline, CDR1 is SGHNT, CDR2 YENEEA. Trimming shortened V by 5 bases and J by 2 bases, and 12 bases separated the two germline ends. The DNA of the CDR3 is TGTGCCAGCAGCGCGGGACAGACTAACACCGGGGAGCTGTTTTTT. Encoded protein: CASSAGQTNTGELFF.

The chain employs TRBV6-1 and TRBJ1-1; 7 bases match TRBD1. The V and J ends lost 10 bases and 1 base, in that order; junction bases with no gene match: 9. The germline gives CDR1 MNHNS, CDR2 SASEGT. The CDR3 extends over 14 amino acids. The CDR3 DNA sequence: TGTGCCACAGCGAAGGGACAGCAGAACACTGAAGCTTTCTTT. It translates to CATAKGQQNTEAFF.

The chain carries TRBV7-9 and TRBJ2-7; the match to TRBD2 covers 7 bases. Germline V CDR1 and CDR2: SEHNR, FQNEAQ (reference sequence). The J segment lost 4 bases and the V segment lost 5 bases, leaving 8 bases of the junction unmatched. The CDR3 covers 14 residues. For the CDR3, the DNA is TGTGCCAGCAGCGCCTCTGGCGGGAGTTACGAGCAGTACTTC. This gives the protein CASSASGGSYEQYF. Full variable domain (rest looked up from reference TRBV7-9 and TRBJ2-7): DTGVSQNPRHKITKRGQNVTFRCDPISEHNRLYWYRQTLGQGPEFLTYFQNEAQLEKSRLLSDRFSAERPKGSFSTLEIQRTEQGDSAMYLCASSASGGSYEQYFGPGTRLTVT.

The chain has TRBV5-1 and TRBJ1-6; D call uncertain. Germline CDR1 is SGHRS and CDR2 is YFSETQ. The CDR3 spans 18 residues. V dropped 1 base and J dropped 6 bases, with 20 bases sitting between them. The CDR3 DNA follows: TGCGCCAGCAGCTTGTTTGGGCACCTATCGGCAGCTAATTCACCCCTCCACTTT. This translates into CASSLFGHLSAANSPLHF. Full variable domain (rest looked up from reference TRBV5-1 and TRBJ1-6): KAGVTQTPRYLIKTRGQQVTLSCSPISGHRSVSWYQQTPGQGLQFLFEYFSETQRNKGNFPGRFSGRQFSNSRSEMNVSTLELGDSALYLCASSLFGHLSAANSPLHFGNGTRLTVT.

The DNA of the CDR3 is TGTGCCAGCAAAAAGCGGAATGAGCAGTTCTTC. Protein sequence: CASKKRNEQFF. This chain connects TRBV6-5 to TRBJ2-1; D might be TRBD2 (5 bases). The CDR3 covers 11 residues. The V gene's germline CDR1 is MNHEY and CDR2 SVGAGI. Trimming removed 7 bases at V and 7 bases at J, with 8 bases between.

J is TRBJ1-1 and V is TRBV11-1; possible D gene TRBD1, 5 bases. V was clipped by 5 bases and J by 0 bases, with 16 bases between them. The V gene's germline CDR1 is SGHAT and CDR2 FQDESV (reference sequence). This CDR3 is built from 16 residues. CDR3 region: CASSREGNMMNTEAFF. CDR3 DNA sequence: TGTGCCAGCAGCCGGGAGGGGAACATGATGAACACTGAAGCTTTCTTT.

The CDR3 nucleotides read TGTGCCAGCAGCCCTCCGGGGGTAGGCGTTCGCGAGCAGTACTTC. Encoded protein: CASSPPGVGVREQYF. V and J are TRBV3-1 (or the pseudogene TRBV3-2) and TRBJ2-7, with a tentative D call TRBD2 (6 bases). The CDR3 has 15 amino acids. Germline V gene data show CDR1 as LGHDT and CDR2 as YNNKEL (reference sequence). Trimming shortened V by 4 bases and J by 6 bases, and 19 bases separated the two germline ends.

The V and J genes are TRBV27 and TRBJ2-2, with D perhaps TRBD2 (6 bases). CDR1 and CDR2 (germline): MNHEY, SMNVEV (reference sequence). There are 17 residues in the CDR3. V was shortened by 4 bases and J by 3 bases, with 18 bases between the two germline ends. This chain's CDR3 is CASSSRGGFDYTGELFF. CDR3 bases: TGTGCCAGCAGTTCTCGTGGGGGGTTCGACTACACCGGGGAGCTGTTTTTT.

The gene calls are TRBV5-1 and TRBJ1-4; TRBD1 is a possible D gene (6 bases). The V gene's germline CDR1 is SGHRS and CDR2 YFSETQ. V lost 4 bases and J 5 bases, leaving 9 bases between the germline ends. This CDR3 region has 13 residues. CDR3 sequence: CASSRTVNEKLFF. DNA of the CDR3: TGCGCCAGCAGCCGGACAGTAAATGAAAAACTGTTTTTT.

This clone was recorded once. This chain joins TRBV18 and TRBJ2-5; the D is unclear. Per the germline V gene, CDR1 is KGHSH and CDR2 is LQKENI. Trimming took 3 bases from V and 5 from J, leaving 10 bases between them. The CDR3 is 13 amino acids. Written as DNA, the CDR3 is TGTGCCAGCTCACCCGCCCTGGTTGAGACCCAGTACTTC. Its translation is CASSPALVETQYF.

This chain links TRBV6-5 with TRBJ1-3; no firm D call. Germline assignment: CDR1 MNHEY and CDR2 SVGAGI. The CDR3 totals 16 residues. The V end was cut by 4 bases, the J end by 0 bases, with 13 bases between. CDR3 amino acids: CASSSNGRISGNTIYF. In DNA form, the CDR3 reads TGTGCCAGCAGTTCCAATGGCAGAATCTCTGGAAACACCATATATTTT.

This rearrangement joins TRBV10-2 to TRBJ2-2, with TRBD1 matching 10 bases. J lost 5 bases, V lost 6 bases, and 9 bases had no gene match. CDR1 is WSHSY, CDR2 SAAADI, per germline. The CDR3 length is 16 residues. The CDR3 protein is CASSPRTGGSTGELFF. The DNA of the CDR3 is TGCGCCAGCAGCCCCCGGACAGGGGGAAGTACCGGGGAGCTGTTTTTT.

The chain joins TRBV18 to TRBJ1-1, with a possible D match to TRBD1 (6 bases). This CDR3 has 14 residues. Germline values: CDR1 KGHSH, CDR2 LQKENI. V lost 2 bases and J 3 bases, leaving 10 bases between the germline ends. The CDR3 nucleotides read TGTGCCAGCTCACCAGGGGCAGGGGACACTGAAGCTTTCTTT. This gives the protein CASSPGAGDTEAFF.

V gene TRBV2 combines with J gene TRBJ2-5, with TRBD2 identical over 9 bases. Germline-derived CDR1 and CDR2 are SNHLY and FYNNEI. This CDR3 contains 19 residues. V lost 6 bases and J lost 5; bases outside the gene matches: 22. CDR3 amino acids: CASRPGGTGLWAGGETQYF. The CDR3 DNA sequence: TGTGCCAGCAGGCCCGGCGGGACTGGCCTTTGGGCGGGGGGGGAGACCCAGTACTTC.

This clone was observed a single time. A much more abundant neighbour one base away suggests this may be a read error. The chain has TRBV4-2 and TRBJ2-7, with D unclear. This CDR3 contains 12 residues. Germline CDR1 LGHNA, CDR2 YNFKEQ. V lost 1 base, J lost 3 bases, and 4 bases lay in between. Written as DNA, the CDR3 is TGTGCCAGCAGCCAAGGTAACTACGAGCAGTACTTC. It encodes CASSQGNYEQYF.

This clone appeared once. The genes are TRBV7-6 and TRBJ2-1; D is possibly TRBD2 (5 bases). Germline CDR1 reads SGHVS; CDR2 reads FNYEAQ. The CDR3 spans 15 residues. Deletions cut 5 bases from V and 6 bases from J, with 17 bases between. This chain's CDR3 is CASSPAPGNSNEQFF. CDR3 sequence (DNA): TGTGCCAGCAGCCCCGCCCCCGGGAACAGCAATGAGCAGTTCTTC.

The chain is built from TRBV12-3 or TRBV12-4 and TRBJ1-2; the D is unclear. Trimming took off 4 bases at V and 6 bases at J, with 9 bases between the two ends. The CDR3 has 12 residues. The CDR3 region has the DNA TGTGCCAGCAGTTCCCCGCCAGATGGCTACACCTTC. It is translated as CASSSPPDGYTF.

The sample holds a few counts of this clone. The J gene is TRBJ2-1, the V gene TRBV7-6, with a possible D match to TRBD2 (7 bases). The CDR3 has 17 residues. The germline V and J ends were trimmed by 5 bases and 3 bases, with 20 bases remaining between them. Germline V lookup: CDR1 SGHVS, CDR2 FNYEAQ. This CDR3 reads CASSHRRERDIYNEQFF. CDR3 DNA: TGTGCCAGCAGCCATAGGCGGGAGCGGGACATCTACAATGAGCAGTTCTTC.

This clone showed up just once. The chain couples TRBV30 to TRBJ2-1; a possible D gene is TRBD1 (5 bases). This CDR3 comprises 11 residues. Trimming took off 2 bases at V and 9 bases at J, with 8 bases between the two ends. Germline CDR1 is GTSNPN and CDR2 is SVGIG (reference sequence). The CDR3 protein is CAWSSRAEQFF. Here the CDR3 DNA reads TGTGCCTGGAGTAGCAGGGCTGAGCAGTTCTTC.

J is TRBJ2-7 and V is TRBV5-5; D unresolved. Trimming removed 4 bases from V and 2 bases from J, with 10 bases in between. The CDR3 runs 13 residues. Germline V gene lookup returns CDR1 SGHKS and CDR2 YYEKEE (reference sequence). CDR3 amino acids: CASSPPRPYEQYF. DNA for the CDR3: TGTGCCAGCAGCCCACCCAGGCCCTACGAGCAGTACTTC.

CDR3 nucleotides: TGTGCCAGCAGCCCCCCCGCAGGGCAGTGGTTTCAGTTCTTC. It translates to CASSPPAGQWFQFF. The V and J genes are TRBV9 and TRBJ2-1; possible D gene TRBD1, 5 bases. The CDR3 is 14 amino acids. Trimming pared 4 bases from V and 13 bases from J, leaving 21 bases between. Germline CDR1 is SGDLS and CDR2 is YYNGEE.

V usage is TRBV18 and J usage is TRBJ1-2; possibly TRBD1 for D (6 bases). The V and J ends lost 2 bases and 6 bases respectively, with 10 bases between them. Per the germline V gene, CDR1 is KGHSH and CDR2 is LQKENI. The CDR3 covers 13 residues. CDR3: CASSPRTANGYTF. Here the CDR3 DNA reads TGTGCCAGCTCACCAAGGACAGCTAATGGCTACACCTTC.

This clone was recorded once. The V and J genes are TRBV18 and TRBJ2-3; D not resolved. The CDR3 spans 11 residues. V was trimmed by 3 bases and J by 4 bases, leaving 2 bases between them. Germline CDR1 KGHSH, CDR2 LQKENI. The CDR3 region has the DNA TGTGCCAGCTCACCGTCAGATACGCAGTATTTT. Its translation is CASSPSDTQYF.

This rearrangement joins TRBV28 to TRBJ2-5; TRBD1 agrees at 7 bases. In germline, CDR1 is MDHEN, CDR2 SYDVKM. The CDR3 contains 16 residues. V was clipped by 6 bases and J by 3 bases; unmatched bases: 13. The DNA for the CDR3 is TGTGCCAGCAGCAAAACTACTTGGACAGGCAAAGAGACCCAGTACTTC. This codes for CASSKTTWTGKETQYF.

This sequence joins TRBV2 and TRBJ2-7; D is perhaps TRBD1 (6 bases). CDR1 and CDR2 (germline): SNHLY, FYNNEI. There are 13 residues in the CDR3. V was shortened by 8 bases and J by 0 bases, with 11 bases between the two germline ends. The CDR3 nucleotides are TGTGCCAGCCGGGACATAATCTCCTACGAGCAGTACTTC. This gives the protein CASRDIISYEQYF.

The CDR3 region is CASSIPGTLNTEAFF. In DNA, the CDR3 is TGCGCCAGCTCAATCCCCGGGACATTGAACACTGAAGCTTTCTTT. The chain employs TRBV5-1 and TRBJ1-1, with D possibly matching TRBD1 (6 bases). From germline, CDR1 is SGHRS and CDR2 YFSETQ. Trimming removed 7 bases from V and 0 bases from J, with 16 bases in between. The CDR3 runs to 15 residues.

CDR3 residues: CASNDRGLGEKLFF. The CDR3 DNA reads TGTGCCAGTAACGACAGGGGATTAGGAGAAAAACTGTTTTTT. The J gene is TRBJ1-4, the V gene TRBV19; 8 nucleotides agree with TRBD1. Germline V gene data show CDR1 as LNHDA and CDR2 as SQIVND (reference sequence). V lost 7 bases, J lost 8 bases, and 9 bases stayed unmatched. The CDR3 is 14 residues long.